Listed here are 32 T cell receptor beta chains from one sample, sequenced in a study of T-cell memory formation after mild COVID-19. TCRdb used MiXCR to reprocess the 5' RACE reads, holding one entry per CDR3 protein. Of about 350,000 distinct CDR3 sequences listed, around 15% are singletons. Material for sequencing was PBMCs or a T cell subset sorted from them (not recorded which). The receptors here all came from a man between 18 and 35 years old who had mild COVID-19 (a few samples of this study predate the infection). Cell type and time point are not known.

The CDR3 nucleotides read TGCGCCAGCAGCCAGATAGGGGAGGCTACCCAAGAGACCCAGTACTTC. The encoded protein is CASSQIGEATQETQYF. The gene calls are TRBV4-1 and TRBJ2-5, with TRBD2 as a possible D gene (6 bases). The CDR3 contains 16 residues. The germline V gene encodes CDR1 MGHRA and CDR2 YSYEKL. V lost 3 bases and J lost 1, with 15 bases in between.

In this sample, this clonotype turned up a few times. The CDR3 reads CASSNGQGEYNEQFF. The CDR3 DNA is TGTGCCAGCTCAAACGGACAGGGGGAATACAATGAGCAGTTCTTC. The chain recombines TRBV18 with TRBJ2-1; 10 positions match TRBD1. This CDR3 spans 15 amino acids. Germline V gene lookup returns CDR1 KGHSH and CDR2 LQKENI. Germline trimming cut 5 bases from V and 4 bases from J; bases unmatched to any gene: 5.

V gene TRBV7-3 combines with J gene TRBJ2-7; 8 bases agree with TRBD2. The CDR3 runs 13 residues. Germline V gene lookup returns CDR1 SGHTA and CDR2 FQGTGA. J was trimmed by 3 bases and V by 5 bases; bases with no gene match: 3. CDR3 coding DNA: TGTGCCAGCAGCCTCCGGGGGGGCTACGAGCAGTACTTC. Translated, it gives CASSLRGGYEQYF.

The table lists this clonotype with a few counts. The gene calls are TRBV7-9 and TRBJ2-7, with D tentatively TRBD1 (6 bases). The V gene's germline CDR1 is SEHNR and CDR2 FQNEAQ (reference sequence). V gave up 8 bases and J gave up 0 bases, with 11 bases separating them. The length of the CDR3 is 13 residues. The CDR3 sequence: CASGRDNSYEQYF. CDR3 bases: TGTGCCAGCGGCCGGGACAACTCCTACGAGCAGTACTTC.

This clonotype was observed a few times. The CDR3 bases are TGCGCCAGCAGCCCCAGGGAAGGGGCGGGGACTGAAGCTTTCTTT. It is translated as CASSPREGAGTEAFF. V gene TRBV5-1 combines with J gene TRBJ1-1; TRBD1 is a possible D gene (5 bases). CDR1 SGHRS and CDR2 YFSETQ come from the germline V gene. V lost 4 bases, J lost 5 bases, and 18 bases lay in between. The CDR3 loop spans 15 amino acids.

V is TRBV5-1 and J is TRBJ1-1; D may be TRBD1 (6 bases). The CDR3 loop spans 14 amino acids. V was cut by 1 base and J by 2 bases, with 9 bases left in between. CDR1 is SGHRS, CDR2 YFSETQ, per germline. CDR3 DNA sequence: TGCGCCAGCAGCTTGAGGGGACATAACACTGAAGCTTTCTTT. As protein: CASSLRGHNTEAFF.

The chain employs TRBV7-2 and TRBJ1-1; 9 nucleotides agree with TRBD1. Germline loops: CDR1 SGHTA, CDR2 FQGNSA. CDR3 length: 14 amino acids. V was clipped by 3 bases and J by 13 bases; unmatched bases: 12. In nucleotides, the CDR3 is TGTGCCAGCAGCTTGCTGGGACAGGGCGCGGGGGGTTTCTTT. This codes for CASSLLGQGAGGFF.

This clonotype was counted only a few times. The J gene is TRBJ1-5, the V gene TRBV20-1; no clear D. The CDR3 runs 14 residues. V lost 5 bases, J lost 0 bases, and 11 bases lay in between. The V gene's germline CDR1 is DFQATT and CDR2 SNEGSKA (reference sequence). In nucleotides, the CDR3 is TGCAGTGCTGACCCGTCACATAGCAATCAGCCCCAGCATTTT. Translating gives CSADPSHSNQPQHF.

The rearrangement links TRBV6-1 to TRBJ2-3; TRBD2 matches 7 bases. The CDR3 has 14 amino acids. Germline V gives CDR1 MNHNS, CDR2 SASEGT. V shed 8 bases and J 1 base; nucleotides not matched to a gene: 6. The CDR3 nucleotides read TGTGCCAGCCAACGGGCGGGAGGCACAGATACGCAGTATTTT. Translation: CASQRAGGTDTQYF.

The rearrangement joins TRBV7-2 to TRBJ2-1; 10 positions agree with TRBD2. V lost 4 bases and J lost 5; bases outside the gene matches: 2. Germline CDR1 and CDR2: SGHTA and FQGNSA. The CDR3 consists of 14 residues. The CDR3 protein is CASSSLAGNNEQFF. The CDR3, as DNA: TGTGCCAGCAGCTCACTAGCGGGGAACAATGAGCAGTTCTTC. Using reference TRBV7-2 and TRBJ2-1 for the parts outside the CDR3, the full variable domain is GAGVSQSPSNKVTEKGKDVELRCDPISGHTALYWYRQSLGQGLEFLIYFQGNSAPDKSGLPSDRFSAERTGGSVSTLTIQRTQQEDSAVYLCASSSLAGNNEQFFGPGTRLTVL.

In this sample, this clonotype turned up a few times. The chain recombines TRBV5-1 with TRBJ1-6, with 7 nucleotides matching TRBD1. Germline V gives CDR1 SGHRS, CDR2 YFSETQ. The length of the CDR3 is 17 residues. V lost 0 bases to trimming and J lost 3 bases; unmatched junction nucleotides: 6. The CDR3 DNA sequence: TGCGCCAGCAGCTTGGAAGGAGGGGGCGGCTATAATTCACCCCTCCACTTT. It is translated as CASSLEGGGGYNSPLHF.

CDR3 residues: CASRRESSYEQYF. The CDR3 region has the DNA TGTGCCAGCCGCAGGGAAAGCTCCTACGAGCAGTACTTC. The rearrangement links TRBV12-3 or TRBV12-4 to TRBJ2-7, with a tentative D call TRBD1 (5 bases). This CDR3 is 13 amino acids long. V lost 8 bases to trimming and J lost 0 bases, with 11 bases between them.

This clonotype was observed a handful of times. V gene TRBV5-1 combines with J gene TRBJ1-2; D unclear. V shed 0 bases and J shed 4 bases, with 10 bases lying between them. CDR1 SGHRS and CDR2 YFSETQ come from the germline V gene. This CDR3 is built from 14 residues. The CDR3 here is CASSLESESYGYTF. The CDR3 coding sequence is TGCGCCAGCAGCTTGGAATCAGAGTCCTATGGCTACACCTTC.

J is TRBJ1-1 and V is TRBV5-4; unclear D gene. V lost 0 bases, J lost 1 base, and 4 bases lay in between. Germline V CDR1 and CDR2: SGHNT, YYREEE (reference sequence). The CDR3 totals 13 residues. CDR3 in DNA: TGTGCCAGCAGCTTGGCCTGGAACACTGAAGCTTTCTTT. This codes for CASSLAWNTEAFF.

The chain combines TRBV6-5 with TRBJ1-5; tentatively, D is TRBD1 (5 bases). CDR1 is MNHEY, CDR2 SVGAGI, per germline. CDR3 length: 15 amino acids. The ends were cut back, 6 bases at V and 3 bases at J, with 15 bases in the middle. CDR3 amino acids: CASSPTGGYNQPQHF. CDR3 bases: TGTGCCAGCAGCCCTACGGGGGGATACAATCAGCCCCAGCATTTT.

The CDR3 here is CASSQRGANYGYTF. The CDR3 DNA sequence: TGTGCCAGCAGCCAAAGGGGAGCTAACTATGGCTACACCTTC. The chain carries TRBV4-2 and TRBJ1-2; weak D call: TRBD1 (5 bases). Trimming cost V 2 bases and J 0 bases, with 7 bases left between them. Germline assignment: CDR1 LGHNA and CDR2 YNFKEQ. The CDR3 is made up of 14 amino acids.

This clonotype was seen ten or more times. The V gene is TRBV10-3, the J gene TRBJ1-1; maybe TRBD1 (5 bases). V gave up 4 bases and J gave up 7 bases, with 10 bases separating them. Germline V lookup: CDR1 ENHRY, CDR2 SYGVKD. This CDR3 is 12 amino acids long. CDR3 DNA: TGTGCCATCAGTGTGGCGGGGCGTGAAGCTTTCTTT. It encodes CAISVAGREAFF.

This chain joins TRBV4-2 and TRBJ2-5; D is ambiguous. Trimming cost V 4 bases and J 2 bases, with 14 bases left between them. Germline CDR1 reads LGHNA; CDR2 reads YNFKEQ. CDR3 size: 15 residues. CDR3 in amino acids: CASSRAPEPQETQYF. CDR3 bases: TGTGCCAGCAGCCGGGCCCCCGAACCGCAAGAGACCCAGTACTTC.

This clonotype has more than one count but fewer than ten. The rearrangement joins TRBV6-5 to TRBJ1-5; D ambiguous. Germline V CDR1 and CDR2: MNHEY, SVGAGI. Trimming stripped 0 bases from V and 7 bases from J, with 10 bases between. The CDR3 covers 14 residues. Written as DNA, the CDR3 is TGTGCCAGCAGTTACTCTCCAGCCAGCCAGCCCCAGCATTTT. It codes for CASSYSPASQPQHF.

On this clonotype: One junction end disagrees with the germline gene, perhaps due to a read error. V usage is TRBV5-1 and J usage is TRBJ2-3; the match to TRBD2 covers 7 bases. The CDR3 totals 15 residues. Germline V CDR1 and CDR2: SGHRS, YFSETQ. CDR3 bases: TGCGCCAGCAGCTCACCCGGGGGGATCGCAGATACGCTGTATTTT. Translation gives CASSSPGGIADTLYF.

This clonotype was picked up many times. The gene calls are TRBV5-1 and TRBJ1-1; D is perhaps TRBD1 (6 bases). The germline gives CDR1 SGHRS, CDR2 YFSETQ. V was shortened by 4 bases and J by 1 base, with 14 bases between the two germline ends. The CDR3 sequence is 15 residues long. CDR3: CASSHGGRPNTEAFF. The CDR3 nucleotides are TGCGCCAGCAGCCATGGGGGGCGTCCGAACACTGAAGCTTTCTTT.

This sequence joins TRBV4-3 and TRBJ1-6, with D possibly being TRBD1 (5 bases). CDR1 and CDR2 (germline): LGHNA, YSLEER. CDR3 length equals 17 residues. The ends were cut back, 6 bases at V and 1 base at J, with 16 bases in the middle. The CDR3 nucleotides read TGCGCCAGCAGGCTCTCGGTAGGGGTGTCCTATAATTCACCCCTCCACTTT. It translates to CASRLSVGVSYNSPLHF.

The sample holds many counts of this clonotype. This chain joins TRBV4-1 and TRBJ2-3; D gene uncertain. In germline, CDR1 is MGHRA, CDR2 YSYEKL. V dropped 0 bases and J dropped 0 bases, with 10 bases sitting between them. This CDR3 region has 16 residues. DNA for the CDR3: TGCGCCAGCAGCCAAGAAAGGACCCCCAGCACAGATACGCAGTATTTT. Translating gives CASSQERTPSTDTQYF.

This clonotype was seen only a few times. The V gene is TRBV9, the J gene TRBJ2-5; D gene ambiguous. Deletions cut 2 bases from V and 8 bases from J, with 16 bases between. The CDR3 runs 14 residues. The germline gives CDR1 SGDLS, CDR2 YYNGEE. The CDR3 DNA follows: TGTGCCAGCAGCGTTGGGTCACAGCAATTTACCCAGTACTTC. Translating gives CASSVGSQQFTQYF. The entire variable domain, with the rest obtained from reference TRBV9 and TRBJ2-5, is as follows: DSGVTQTPKHLITATGQRVTLRCSPRSGDLSVYWYQQSLDQGLQFLIQYYNGEERAKGNILERFSAQQFPDLHSELNLSSLELGDSALYFCASSVGSQQFTQYFGPGTRLLVL.

This clonotype was detected a few times. This chain connects TRBV5-4 to TRBJ1-1, with TRBD1 as a possible D gene (5 bases). The CDR3 consists of 14 residues. V was pared by 3 bases and J by 1 base, with 10 bases between. Per the germline V gene, CDR1 is SGHNT and CDR2 is YYREEE (reference sequence). DNA for the CDR3: TGTGCCAGCAGCTCCCGGGGCCAGAACACTGAAGCTTTCTTT. This sequence encodes CASSSRGQNTEAFF.

The genes are TRBV2 and TRBJ1-5; TRBD1 matches at 12 bases. With V trimmed by 3 bases and J by 6 bases, 3 bases remained unmatched. The CDR3 has 15 residues. CDR1 is SNHLY and CDR2 is FYNNEI in the germline V gene. The CDR3 reads CASSDGTGGGQPQHF. CDR3 sequence (DNA): TGTGCCAGCAGTGACGGGACAGGGGGCGGTCAGCCCCAGCATTTT.

The chain carries TRBV19 and TRBJ1-1; the match to TRBD1 covers 10 bases. Trimming took 5 bases from V and 5 from J; bases not matched to a gene: 8. The CDR3 has 15 amino acids. The V gene's germline CDR1 is LNHDA and CDR2 SQIVND (reference sequence). CDR3 nucleotide sequence: TGTGCCAGTAGTGCTTGGACAGGGGGGCTGACTGAAGCTTTCTTT. Protein: CASSAWTGGLTEAFF. Full variable domain (missing parts from reference TRBV19 and TRBJ1-1): DGGITQSPKYLFRKEGQNVTLSCEQNLNHDAMYWYRQDPGQGLRLIYYSQIVNDFQKGDIAEGYSVSREKKESFPLTVTSAQKNPTAFYLCASSAWTGGLTEAFFGQGTRLTVV.

This sequence joins TRBV2 and TRBJ1-1, with a possible D match to TRBD1 (6 bases). Germline CDR1 and CDR2: SNHLY and FYNNEI. This CDR3 has 13 residues. Trimming pared 6 bases from V and 4 bases from J, leaving 12 bases between. The CDR3 region is CASRVDSSTEAFF. In DNA form, the CDR3 reads TGTGCCAGCAGGGTGGACAGCAGCACTGAAGCTTTCTTT.

This clonotype was observed a handful of times. The chain carries TRBV3-1 and TRBJ2-1, with TRBD1 identical over 10 bases. The CDR3 is 14 residues long. CDR1 and CDR2 (germline): LGHDT, YNNKEL (reference sequence). The V gene end was trimmed by 5 bases and the J gene end by 7 bases; junction bases not matched to a gene: 5. The CDR3 DNA follows: TGTGCCAGCAGCTTGACAGGGGGCCGGAATGAGCAGTTCTTC. Its translation is CASSLTGGRNEQFF.

V gene TRBV5-6 combines with J gene TRBJ2-5; D gene uncertain. V lost 2 bases, J lost 6 bases, and 14 bases lay in between. Germline values: CDR1 SGHDT, CDR2 YYEEEE. The CDR3 contains 14 residues. The CDR3 DNA follows: TGTGCCAGCAGCTTACAAGCCGGGTGGAAGACCCAGTACTTC. Encoded protein: CASSLQAGWKTQYF.

V usage is TRBV5-1 and J usage is TRBJ2-5; 8 bases agree with TRBD1. Germline V lookup: CDR1 SGHRS, CDR2 YFSETQ. V lost 4 bases to trimming and J lost 6 bases; unmatched junction nucleotides: 8. The CDR3 has 14 residues. Here the CDR3 DNA reads TGCGCCAGCAGCGGCGGACAGGGACGAAAGACCCAGTACTTC. Its protein product is CASSGGQGRKTQYF.

The V call is TRBV20-1, the J call TRBJ2-1, with D possibly being TRBD2 (5 bases). Per the germline V gene, CDR1 is DFQATT and CDR2 is SNEGSKA (reference sequence). V lost 6 bases, J lost 0 bases, and 12 bases lay in between. The CDR3 loop spans 14 amino acids. This CDR3 is CSAFGVSSYNEQFF. DNA for the CDR3: TGCAGTGCGTTCGGGGTGAGCTCCTACAATGAGCAGTTCTTC.